A single sample gave rise to the 21 T cell receptor beta chains below, sequenced in a study of Tregs in tolerant kidney transplant recipients. Mixed chimerism was transient after nonmyeloablative marrow transplants from related graft donors. Libraries were prepared by immunoSEQ multiplex PCR; TCRdb keeps only in-frame clonotypes and omits some of them. This table has approximately 82,000 clones, approximately 93% appearing once. The sample here was CD4+ T cells from blood (PBMCs), taken 12 months after the transplant. These receptors came from a human patient who received a combined kidney and bone marrow transplant. The T cells may partly be graft donor cells.

V usage is TRBV5-4 and J usage is TRBJ2-1, with D perhaps matching TRBD2 (6 bases). V lost 5 bases and J 2 bases, leaving 14 bases between the germline ends. The CDR3 consists of 15 residues. The V gene's germline CDR1 is SGHNT and CDR2 YYREEE (reference sequence). CDR3: CASRSGVVAYNEQFF. The CDR3 DNA sequence: TGTGCCAGCAGATCGGGAGTCGTGGCCTACAATGAGCAGTTCTTC.

The rearrangement links TRBV18 to TRBJ2-7, with TRBD1 matching 7 bases. The germline V gene encodes CDR1 KGHSH and CDR2 LQKENI. The V segment lost 6 bases and the J segment 0 bases; nucleotides outside the gene matches: 11. The length of the CDR3 is 16 residues. The CDR3 DNA sequence: TGTGCCAGCTCCCGGGACAGTCCTAAGGCCTCCTACGAGCAGTACTTC. Translating gives CASSRDSPKASYEQYF. Together with reference TRBV18 and TRBJ2-7, the CDR3 gives the full variable domain: NAGVMQNPRHLVRRRGQEARLRCSPMKGHSHVYWYRQLPEEGLKFMVYLQKENIIDESGMPKERFSAEFPKEGPSILRIQQVVRGDSAAYFCASSRDSPKASYEQYFGPGTRLTVT.

The chain couples TRBV13 to TRBJ2-7, with 9 bases lining up with TRBD1. The germline V gene encodes CDR1 PRHDT and CDR2 FYEKMQ (reference sequence). The J segment lost 11 bases and the V segment lost 5 bases, leaving 10 bases of the junction unmatched. The CDR3 length is 13 residues. The CDR3 DNA follows: TGTGCCAGCAGCCTGGGCCCCCGGGACAGGGAGTACTTC. Its protein product is CASSLGPRDREYF.

J is TRBJ1-2 and V is TRBV4-3, with D perhaps TRBD1 (6 bases). The CDR3 is 14 amino acids. Germline V lookup: CDR1 LGHNA, CDR2 YSLEER. The germline V and J ends were trimmed by 3 bases and 7 bases, with 15 bases remaining between them. In DNA, the CDR3 is TGCGCCAGCAGCCAGGTCCAGGGGTTGAGTGGCTACACCTTC. It specifies CASSQVQGLSGYTF.

The rearrangement joins TRBV5-4 to TRBJ1-6; 7 bases map to TRBD1. Germline values: CDR1 SGHNT, CDR2 YYREEE (reference sequence). The ends lost 2 bases at V and 10 bases at J; junction bases unmatched: 12. The CDR3 is 16 residues long. The DNA of the CDR3 is TGTGCCAGCAGCTTTAGTGACAGGGTATTAGTGTCACCCCTCCACTTT. Its protein is CASSFSDRVLVSPLHF.

This clone was seen a few times. This chain joins TRBV7-2 and TRBJ1-2, with D possibly matching TRBD1 (6 bases). The CDR3 runs 16 residues. Germline V gives CDR1 SGHTA, CDR2 FQGNSA. Trimming left V 2 bases short and J 5 bases short, with 18 bases between. CDR3 coding DNA: TGTGCCAGCAGCTTATGGACAGTAGTGGGAGGGTATGGCTACACCTTC. Translation gives CASSLWTVVGGYGYTF.

The V and J genes are TRBV27 and TRBJ2-2; the match to TRBD1 covers 7 bases. Trimming took 7 bases from V and 5 from J; bases not matched to a gene: 7. There are 14 residues in the CDR3. CDR1 and CDR2 from the germline V gene are MNHEY and SMNVEV (reference sequence). CDR3 coding DNA: TGTGCCAGCACCTTGGACAGGAAAACCGGGGAGCTGTTTTTT. This encodes CASTLDRKTGELFF.

This rearrangement joins TRBV7-6 to TRBJ2-3; D gene unclear. Between the trimmed V and J ends, which lost 2 bases and 2 bases, there was a span of 17 bases. This CDR3 spans 17 amino acids. Germline CDR1 SGHVS, CDR2 FNYEAQ. CDR3 sequence reads: CASSLWAPSPFTDTQYF. For the CDR3, the DNA is TGTGCCAGCAGCTTATGGGCTCCCTCTCCCTTCACAGATACGCAGTATTTT.

V and J are TRBV7-2 and TRBJ1-5; D is undetermined. Trimming cost V 1 base and J 3 bases, with 4 bases left between them. Germline V gives CDR1 SGHTA, CDR2 FQGNSA. The CDR3 covers 13 residues. The CDR3 DNA reads TGTGCCAGCAGCTTAGATAACAATCAGCCCCAGCATTTT. It is translated as CASSLDNNQPQHF.

V usage is TRBV19 and J usage is TRBJ2-7; 8 bases align to TRBD1. Losses at the gene ends were 0 bases for V and 0 bases for J; bases not matched to a gene: 4. Germline V gene lookup returns CDR1 LNHDA and CDR2 SQIVND (reference sequence). The length of the CDR3 is 16 residues. CDR3 sequence reads: CASSIEGTGDSYEQYF. The CDR3 coding sequence is TGTGCCAGTAGTATAGAAGGGACAGGCGACTCCTACGAGCAGTACTTC.

J is TRBJ2-1 and V is TRBV7-8; 7 bases align to TRBD2. The junction had 2 bases not matched to a gene; V was cut back by 1 base and J by 2 bases. Germline-derived CDR1 and CDR2 are SGHVS and FQNEAQ. The CDR3 contains 15 residues. The CDR3 sequence is CASSLGGGAYNEQFF. CDR3 nucleotides: TGTGCCAGCAGCTTAGGCGGGGGAGCCTACAATGAGCAGTTCTTC.

The chain couples TRBV7-9 to TRBJ2-7, with 10 bases matching TRBD1. CDR1 is SEHNR and CDR2 is FQNEAQ in the germline V gene (reference sequence). J was trimmed by 3 bases and V by 5 bases; bases with no gene match: 10. CDR3 length equals 16 residues. CDR3 nucleotides: TGTGCCAGCAGCCCCGCATCGGACAGGGGGATCTACGAGCAGTACTTC. This gives the protein CASSPASDRGIYEQYF.

J is TRBJ2-1 and V is TRBV4-1; the D gene is possibly TRBD2 (6 bases). The V gene's germline CDR1 is MGHRA and CDR2 YSYEKL. V was pared by 0 bases and J by 5 bases, with 11 bases between. The CDR3 runs 15 residues. For the CDR3, the DNA is TGCGCCAGCAGCCAAGACCGGACTACGAACAATGAGCAGTTCTTC. Protein sequence: CASSQDRTTNNEQFF.

This rearrangement joins TRBV2 to TRBJ1-5; weak D call: TRBD1 (6 bases). The CDR3 totals 15 residues. With 5 bases removed from V and 0 bases from J, the gap between germline ends came to 11 bases. From germline, CDR1 is SNHLY and CDR2 FYNNEI. DNA of the CDR3: TGTGCCAGCAGTATACAGGGTGGTAGCAATCAGCCCCAGCATTTT. Translation gives CASSIQGGSNQPQHF.

This clone was seen a single time. This chain uses TRBV25-1 with TRBJ2-5, with a weak D call TRBD2 (5 bases). The V end lost 7 bases, the J end lost 1 base, and 13 bases lay between the germline ends. Germline V gives CDR1 MGHDK, CDR2 SYGVNS. This CDR3 region has 14 residues. This CDR3 is CASTPRGVQETQYF. CDR3 coding DNA: TGTGCCAGCACCCCTCGGGGAGTCCAAGAGACCCAGTACTTC.

V usage is TRBV7-6 and J usage is TRBJ1-5, with TRBD1 matching over 9 bases. The CDR3 is 18 residues long. CDR1 and CDR2 (germline): SGHVS, FNYEAQ. V gave up 6 bases and J gave up 3 bases; unmatched junction bases: 15. The CDR3 DNA reads TGTGCCAGCAGTTCCCTAACCCCCGGACAGGGGCTCAATCAGCCCCAGCATTTT. It translates to CASSSLTPGQGLNQPQHF.

The chain recombines TRBV7-9 with TRBJ2-7, with TRBD2 identical over 9 bases. CDR1 is SEHNR and CDR2 is FQNEAQ in the germline V gene (reference sequence). The CDR3 is 15 amino acids. The junction had 4 bases not matched to a gene; V was cut back by 0 bases and J by 4 bases. For the CDR3, the DNA is TGTGCCAGCAGCTTAGCCAGCGGGAGGAAGTACGAGCAGTACTTC. This gives the protein CASSLASGRKYEQYF.

This chain joins TRBV5-4 and TRBJ1-2; possible D gene TRBD1, 6 bases. Germline V gene sequence: CDR1 SGHNT, CDR2 YYREEE (reference sequence). Between the trimmed V and J ends, which lost 1 base and 2 bases, there was a span of 15 bases. The CDR3 is 16 residues long. CDR3 loop: CASSLRGGSPNYGYTF. The CDR3, as DNA: TGTGCCAGCAGCTTGAGGGGGGGGAGTCCCAACTATGGCTACACCTTC.

This rearrangement joins TRBV7-2 to TRBJ2-2; D might be TRBD1 (5 bases). CDR3 length: 14 residues. Germline CDR1 and CDR2: SGHTA and FQGNSA. The V end lost 3 bases, the J end lost 3 bases, and 8 bases lay between the germline ends. CDR3 protein: CASSFGRDTGELFF. DNA for the CDR3: TGTGCCAGCAGCTTCGGCAGGGACACCGGGGAGCTGTTTTTT.

The chain has TRBV9 and TRBJ1-1, with 9 positions matching TRBD1. V was pared by 3 bases and J by 4 bases, with 10 bases of the junction left unmatched. CDR1 is SGDLS, CDR2 YYNGEE, per germline. This CDR3 is built from 16 residues. DNA of the CDR3: TGTGCCAGCAGCGCAGGACAGGGGATGATTGTCACTGAAGCTTTCTTT. It is translated as CASSAGQGMIVTEAFF. The full variable domain, its missing parts supplied by reference TRBV9 and TRBJ1-1, is DSGVTQTPKHLITATGQRVTLRCSPRSGDLSVYWYQQSLDQGLQFLIQYYNGEERAKGNILERFSAQQFPDLHSELNLSSLELGDSALYFCASSAGQGMIVTEAFFGQGTRLTVV.

The V gene is TRBV13, the J gene TRBJ2-2; 7 bases match TRBD2. V trimming: 5 bases; J trimming: 0 bases; junction bases outside the gene matches: 18. Germline CDR1 reads PRHDT; CDR2 reads FYEKMQ (reference sequence). The CDR3 runs to 20 residues. Here the CDR3 reads CASSLAYRWLAEANTGELFF. CDR3 DNA: TGTGCCAGCAGCCTGGCCTACCGTTGGCTAGCGGAAGCGAACACCGGGGAGCTGTTTTTT.